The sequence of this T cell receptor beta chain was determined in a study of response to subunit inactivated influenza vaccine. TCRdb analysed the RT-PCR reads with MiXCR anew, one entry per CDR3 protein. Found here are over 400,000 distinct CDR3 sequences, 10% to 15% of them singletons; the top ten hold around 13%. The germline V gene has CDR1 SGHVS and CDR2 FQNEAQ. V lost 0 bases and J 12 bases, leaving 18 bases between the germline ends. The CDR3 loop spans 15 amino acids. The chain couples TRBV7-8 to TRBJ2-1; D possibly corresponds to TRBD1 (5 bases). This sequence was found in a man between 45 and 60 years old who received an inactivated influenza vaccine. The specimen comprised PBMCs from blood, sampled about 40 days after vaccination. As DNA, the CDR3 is TGTGCCAGCAGCTTAGCGGGGCAGTCCCTCTTCGGGCAGTTCTTC. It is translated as CASSLAGQSLFGQFF. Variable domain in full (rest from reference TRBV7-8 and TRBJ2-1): GAGVSQSPRYKVAKRGQDVALRCDPISGHVSLFWYQQALGQGPEFLTYFQNEAQLDKSGLPSDRFFAERPEGSVSTLKIQRTQQEDSAVYLCASSLAGQSLFGQFFGPGTRLTVL.